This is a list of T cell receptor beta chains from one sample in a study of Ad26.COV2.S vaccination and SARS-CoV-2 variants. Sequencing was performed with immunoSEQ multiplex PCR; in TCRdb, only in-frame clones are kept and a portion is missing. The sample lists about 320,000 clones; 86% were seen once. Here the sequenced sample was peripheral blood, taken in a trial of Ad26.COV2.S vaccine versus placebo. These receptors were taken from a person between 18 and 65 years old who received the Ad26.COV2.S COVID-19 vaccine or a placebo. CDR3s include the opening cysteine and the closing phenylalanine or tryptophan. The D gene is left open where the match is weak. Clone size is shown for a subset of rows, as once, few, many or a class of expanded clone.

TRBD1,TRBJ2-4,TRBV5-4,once,TGTGCCAGCAGCTCGACAGGGGGGAAAAACATTCAGTACTTC,CASSSTGGKNIQYF
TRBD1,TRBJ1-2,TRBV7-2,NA,TGTGCCAGCAGCCCCGCGGCTGGAGACAGGGGCGATGGCTACACCTTC,CASSPAAGDRGDGYTF
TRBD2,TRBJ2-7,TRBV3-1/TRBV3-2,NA,TGTGCCAGCAGCCATAATGGTCGGGGAGGGTCCTACGAGCAGTACTTC,CASSHNGRGGSYEQYF
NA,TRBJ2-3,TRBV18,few,TGTGCCAGCTCACCCCCGGCGTGGGATACGCAGTATTTT,CASSPPAWDTQYF
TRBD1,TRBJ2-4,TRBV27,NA,TGTGCCAGCAGTTCCACAGGGGAGTTTCTAGCCAAAAACATTCAGTACTTC,CASSSTGEFLAKNIQYF
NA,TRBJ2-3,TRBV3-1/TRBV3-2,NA,TGTGCCTCGGGCTCTTGGGGGGGCCCAGATACGCAGTATTTT,CASGSWGGPDTQYF
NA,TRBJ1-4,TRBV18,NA,TGTGCCAGCTCACCGGTCCGGGGGGAAAAACTGTTTTTT,CASSPVRGEKLFF
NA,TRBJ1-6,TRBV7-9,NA,TGTGCCAGCAGCTTAGGGGATGTGCCTAATTCACCCCTCCACTTT,CASSLGDVPNSPLHF
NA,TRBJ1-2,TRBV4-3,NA,TGCGCCAGCAGCCAAGATTTGGGATTGGCTAACTATGGCTACACCTTC,CASSQDLGLANYGYTF
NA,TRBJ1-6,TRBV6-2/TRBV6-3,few,TGTGCCAGCAGTTACCGACAGAGCTCCTATAATTCACCCCTCCACTTT,CASSYRQSSYNSPLHF
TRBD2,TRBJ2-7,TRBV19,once,TGTGCCAGTAGTAAGTTGGGTAGCGGGTCCTCCTACGAGCAGTACTTC,CASSKLGSGSSYEQYF
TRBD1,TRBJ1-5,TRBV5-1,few,TGCGCCAGCAGCCCCGGACAGGGAGCGTATCAGCCCCAGCATTTT,CASSPGQGAYQPQHF
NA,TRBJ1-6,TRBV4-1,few,TGCGCCAGCAGCCCCCGAGGGCGTTCACCCCTCCACTTT,CASSPRGRSPLHF
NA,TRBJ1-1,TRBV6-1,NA,TGTGCCAGCAGTGAAGAAGGGCCGTGGGCTGAAGCTTTCTTT,CASSEEGPWAEAFF
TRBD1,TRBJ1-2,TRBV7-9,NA,TGTGCCAGCAGCCCTTGGACAGGGGGGGAAATGGGCTACACCTTC,CASSPWTGGEMGYTF
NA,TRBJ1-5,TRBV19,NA,TGTGCCAGTAGTAGAGAAGGTAGCAAGAATCAGCCCCAGCATTTT,CASSREGSKNQPQHF
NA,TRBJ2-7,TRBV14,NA,TGTGCCAGCAGCCCCCCAGGCGGGGCAGGGGGTTGGTACGAGCAGTACTTC,CASSPPGGAGGWYEQYF
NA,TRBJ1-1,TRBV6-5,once,TGTGCCAGCAGTTACTCGGGTACCCAGATGACTGAAGCTTTCTTT,CASSYSGTQMTEAFF
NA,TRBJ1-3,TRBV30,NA,TGTGCCTGGAGTGGAGGGACTGGAAACACCATATATTTT,CAWSGGTGNTIYF
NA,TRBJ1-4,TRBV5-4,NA,TGTGCCAGCAGCTTGGCGGCAGGGAGGGAACTGTTTTTT,CASSLAAGRELFF
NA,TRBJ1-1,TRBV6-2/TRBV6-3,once,TGTGCCAGCAGCCGCGGGAGGAACACTGAAGCTTTCTTT,CASSRGRNTEAFF
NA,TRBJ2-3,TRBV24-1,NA,TGTGCCACCTCAGACCCCCGGGGCACAGATACGCAGTATTTT,CATSDPRGTDTQYF
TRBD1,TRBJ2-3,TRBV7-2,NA,TGTGCCAGCAGCAAAGGACAGGGGGCTTTCACAGATACGCAGTATTTT,CASSKGQGAFTDTQYF
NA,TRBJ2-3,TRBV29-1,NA,TGCAGCGTTGAGAGTGGCCGGGGGGCCATAGATACGCAGTATTTT,CSVESGRGAIDTQYF
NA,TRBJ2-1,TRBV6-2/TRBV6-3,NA,TGTGCCAGCAGTCGGGGACCCAGAGGCTCCTACAATGAGCAGTTCTTC,CASSRGPRGSYNEQFF
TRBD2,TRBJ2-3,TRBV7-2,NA,TGTGCCAGCAGCTATGGGACTAGCGGGAGAAGAAGGGGAGATACGCAGTATTTT,CASSYGTSGRRRGDTQYF
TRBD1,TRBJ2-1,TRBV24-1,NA,TGTGCCATCAGACAGGGTAGGAGCTCCTACAATGAGCAGTTCTTC,CAIRQGRSSYNEQFF
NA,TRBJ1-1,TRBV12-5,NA,TGTGCTAGTGGTCCCCCCCGGGGGCTTAACACTGAAGCTTTCTTT,CASGPPRGLNTEAFF
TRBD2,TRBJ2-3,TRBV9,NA,TGTGCCAGCAGCGGTAGATTAACTAGCGGGGGAGGCACAGATACGCAGTATTTT,CASSGRLTSGGGTDTQYF
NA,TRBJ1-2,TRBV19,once,TGTGCCAGTAGAAGGACAGCTAATCTCTTAGATGGCTACACCTTC,CASRRTANLLDGYTF
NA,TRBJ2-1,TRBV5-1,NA,TGCGCCAGCAGCTTTCAAGCGCCTCCCTACAATGAGCAGTTCTTC,CASSFQAPPYNEQFF
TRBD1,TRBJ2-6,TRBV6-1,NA,TGTGCCAGCAGTGGGTACAGGGGCTTTGGGTCTGGGGCCAACGTCCTGACTTTC,CASSGYRGFGSGANVLTF
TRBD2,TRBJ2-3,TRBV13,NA,TGTGCCAGCAGCTTAAGCCGCGGGGGGAGGACAGATACGCAGTATTTT,CASSLSRGGRTDTQYF
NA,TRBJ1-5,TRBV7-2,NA,TGTGCCAGCAGCTTGATGTCCCATAGCAATCAGCCCCAGCATTTT,CASSLMSHSNQPQHF
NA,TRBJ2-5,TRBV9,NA,TGTGCCAGCAGCGTAGGACGGGCGTCACAGGAGACCCAGTACTTC,CASSVGRASQETQYF
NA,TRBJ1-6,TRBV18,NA,TGTGCCAGCTCACCCGAGACCGGATGGGGTTCACCCCTCCACTTT,CASSPETGWGSPLHF
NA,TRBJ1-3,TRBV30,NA,TGTGCCTGGAGTATGGCGAAGCTGCAGAGAAACACCATATATTTT,CAWSMAKLQRNTIYF
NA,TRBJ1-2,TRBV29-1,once,TGCAGCGTGGCACGAGGGAATGGCTACACCTTC,CSVARGNGYTF
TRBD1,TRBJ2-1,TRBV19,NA,TGTGCCAGTAGTCCGGACGACAGGGGTAGAGAGCAGTTCTTC,CASSPDDRGREQFF
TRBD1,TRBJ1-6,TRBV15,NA,TGTGCCACCAGCAGAGATCTGACAGGGGATAATTCACCCCTCCACTTT,CATSRDLTGDNSPLHF
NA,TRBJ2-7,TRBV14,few,TGTGCCAGCAGCCAACGAGTAGGGGTTTCCTACGAGCAGTACTTC,CASSQRVGVSYEQYF
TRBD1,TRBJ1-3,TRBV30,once,TGTGCCTGGAGTGTTGAGGGGGCGAGGGGAAACACCATATATTTT,CAWSVEGARGNTIYF
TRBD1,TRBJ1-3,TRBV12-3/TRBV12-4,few,TGTGCCAGCCGGCCAGGGGGCGGAAACACCATATATTTT,CASRPGGGNTIYF
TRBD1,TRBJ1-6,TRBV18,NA,TGTGCCAGCTCCCTCTCGACAGGGAATAATTCACCCCTCCACTTT,CASSLSTGNNSPLHF
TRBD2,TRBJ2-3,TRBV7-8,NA,TGTGCCAGCAGCTTAGGGTCTACCGGGGGGGCCGCAGATACGCAGTATTTT,CASSLGSTGGAADTQYF
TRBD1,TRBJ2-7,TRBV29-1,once,TGCAGCGTTATCGGGACAGGGTTCTACGAGCAGTACTTC,CSVIGTGFYEQYF
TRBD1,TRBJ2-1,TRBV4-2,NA,TGTGCCAGCGGCGGACAGGTCCGCGATGAGCAGTTCTTC,CASGGQVRDEQFF
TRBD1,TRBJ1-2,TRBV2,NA,TGTGCCAGCAGTCTCGACAGGGGTTCCCTCTATGGCTACACCTTC,CASSLDRGSLYGYTF
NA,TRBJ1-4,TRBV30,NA,TGTGCCTGGAGTGTCCCAGGAACTAATGAAAAACTGTTTTTT,CAWSVPGTNEKLFF
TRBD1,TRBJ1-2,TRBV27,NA,TGTGCCAGCAGTTTTAACCGGGACAGGGGGTTTGGCTACACCTTC,CASSFNRDRGFGYTF
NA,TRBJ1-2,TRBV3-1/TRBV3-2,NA,TGTGCCAGCGGTCAGGTTAACTATGGCTACACCTTC,CASGQVNYGYTF